This T cell receptor beta chain derives from a study of blood T cell repertoires in COVID-19. Trimming cost V 5 bases and J 8 bases, with 12 bases left between them. CDR1 WNHNN and CDR2 SYGVQD come from the germline V gene (reference sequence). The length of the CDR3 is 13 residues. Using immunoSEQ multiplex PCR, the repertoire was profiled, and TCRdb retains in-frame clones only, with some absent. The sample consists of over 200,000 clones, 90% of them appearing once. This clone showed up just once. Donors were grouped by their self-reported clinical history. Exposed participants encountered a COVID-19 case during the 2 weeks preceding study entry.

The chain carries TRBV10-1 and TRBJ1-4; unclear D gene. The TCR comes from a man aged 30 to 39 who had been exposed to COVID-19. The source material was PBMCs or T cells enriched from blood (not recorded which). The CDR3 region has the DNA TGCGCCAGCAGTAGAGGGATTGGCGAAAAACTGTTTTTT. Its translation is CASSRGIGEKLFF.